Listed here are 27 T cell receptor beta chains from one sample, sequenced in a study of blood T cells in healthy people across ages. Next came a second PCR, run for roughly 6 to 11 cycles, which used a sample-barcoded 5' primer along with a J-beta primer mix. One entry per CDR3 protein, called by TCRdb with MiXCR from the 5' RACE reads. The sample has hundreds of thousands of distinct CDR3 sequences; about 53% are singletons. The sequencing input was blood. The source is a man older than 75 in good health.

This chain uses TRBV20-1 with TRBJ2-1; either TRBD1 or TRBD2 may fit D (5 bases each). The CDR3 sequence is 14 residues long. In germline, CDR1 is DFQATT, CDR2 SNEGSKA (reference sequence). Trimming took 5 bases from V and 1 from J, leaving 12 bases between them. CDR3 DNA: TGCAGTGCTCGAGGGGATATATCCTACAATGAGCAGTTCTTC. Its protein product is CSARGDISYNEQFF.

The gene calls are TRBV2 and TRBJ2-7; D might be TRBD2 (5 bases). Germline V gene sequence: CDR1 SNHLY, CDR2 FYNNEI. The CDR3 runs to 15 residues. V lost 1 base and J lost 2, with 12 bases in between. This chain's CDR3 is CASSEGQLGPYEQYF. DNA for the CDR3: TGTGCCAGCAGTGAAGGGCAACTAGGGCCCTACGAGCAGTACTTC.

The J gene is TRBJ1-1, the V gene TRBV27, with TRBD1 matching 7 bases. The CDR3 contains 14 residues. In germline, CDR1 is MNHEY, CDR2 SMNVEV (reference sequence). V trimming: 7 bases; J trimming: 4 bases; junction bases outside the gene matches: 9. The CDR3 reads CASNPQGGSTEAFF. In DNA form, the CDR3 reads TGTGCCAGCAACCCTCAGGGGGGGTCCACTGAAGCTTTCTTT.

The rearrangement uses TRBV7-8 and TRBJ2-7, with 12 bases aligning to TRBD2. The CDR3 is 16 residues long. V gave up 6 bases and J gave up 1 base; unmatched junction bases: 7. Germline V lookup: CDR1 SGHVS, CDR2 FQNEAQ. DNA for the CDR3: TGTGCCAGCAGTGGATCACTAGCGGGAGGTTCCTACGAGCAGTACTTC. Residues: CASSGSLAGGSYEQYF.

The gene calls are TRBV3-1 and TRBJ2-5; TRBD2 matches 9 bases. With 2 bases clipped from V and 1 base from J, the junction kept 8 bases outside the gene matches. Germline V gene sequence: CDR1 LGHDT, CDR2 YNNKEL (reference sequence). The CDR3 totals 17 residues. This CDR3 is CASSQRVAGDVQETQYF. For the CDR3, the DNA is TGTGCCAGCAGCCAACGGGTAGCGGGAGACGTCCAAGAGACCCAGTACTTC.

This clonotype was seen a few times. The rearrangement uses TRBV30 and TRBJ2-7; 8 bases line up with TRBD1. Trimming cost V 2 bases and J 2 bases; bases outside gene matches: 5. CDR1 is GTSNPN and CDR2 is SVGIG in the germline V gene (reference sequence). This CDR3 region has 14 residues. CDR3: CAWSKTTGAYEQYF. CDR3 nucleotide sequence: TGTGCCTGGAGTAAGACGACAGGGGCCTACGAGCAGTACTTC.

The count of this clonotype is one. The chain has TRBV20-1 and TRBJ2-7, with D unclear. The CDR3 runs 12 residues. CDR1 and CDR2 from the germline V gene are DFQATT and SNEGSKA (reference sequence). V lost 2 bases, J lost 0 bases, and 5 bases lay in between. The CDR3: CSARSNSYEQYF. The CDR3 DNA sequence: TGCAGTGCTAGATCCAACTCCTACGAGCAGTACTTC.

The gene calls are TRBV29-1 and TRBJ1-2; 9 positions agree with TRBD1. This CDR3 has 12 residues. Trimming at V came to 8 bases and at J to 8 bases, leaving 9 bases not matched to a gene. CDR1 is SQVTM, CDR2 ANQGSEA, per germline. CDR3 sequence reads: CSYGQGHGGYTF. In nucleotides, the CDR3 is TGCAGCTATGGACAGGGGCATGGAGGCTACACCTTC.

This sequence joins TRBV24-1 and TRBJ2-1; TRBD1 agrees at 10 bases. CDR3 length: 16 amino acids. Germline trimming cut 1 base from V and 6 bases from J; bases unmatched to any gene: 5. Germline V gives CDR1 KGHDR, CDR2 SFDVKD. CDR3 sequence: CATSDFETGGRNEQFF. The CDR3 bases are TGTGCCACCAGTGATTTTGAGACAGGGGGCCGCAATGAGCAGTTCTTC.

This clonotype was counted only a few times. V is TRBV29-1 and J is TRBJ2-5; 8 bases map to TRBD1. Germline V CDR1 and CDR2: SQVTM, ANQGSEA. With V trimmed by 4 bases and J by 4 bases, 8 bases remained unmatched. CDR3 length: 14 residues. Here the CDR3 DNA reads TGCAGCGTTGGTAGCAGACAGGGGTCAGAGACCCAGTACTTC. Residues: CSVGSRQGSETQYF.

V usage is TRBV5-6 and J usage is TRBJ2-1, with 13 bases aligning to TRBD2. This CDR3 region has 18 residues. V trimming: 4 bases; J trimming: 0 bases; junction bases outside the gene matches: 7. CDR1 and CDR2 from the germline V gene are SGHDT and YYEEEE. The CDR3 protein is CASSRPGLAGSSYNEQFF. In nucleotides, the CDR3 is TGTGCCAGCAGCAGGCCGGGACTAGCGGGAAGCTCCTACAATGAGCAGTTCTTC. The complete variable domain, with remaining parts taken from reference TRBV5-6 and TRBJ2-1, reads DAGVTQSPTHLIKTRGQQVTLRCSPKSGHDTVSWYQQALGQGPQFIFQYYEEEERQRGNFPDRFSGHQFPNYSSELNVNALLLGDSALYLCASSRPGLAGSSYNEQFFGPGTRLTVL.

This clonotype was recorded many times. The junction departs from the called germline gene at one end, perhaps through a read error. The chain employs TRBV7-6 and TRBJ2-7, with D unclear. CDR3 length equals 13 residues. The germline gives CDR1 SGHVS, CDR2 FNYEAQ. CDR3 protein: CASSLARSYEQYF. In nucleotides, the CDR3 is TGCGCCAGCAGCCTTGCAAGATCCTACGAGCAGTACTTC.

This chain connects TRBV5-1 to TRBJ1-1; D gene unclear. This CDR3 is 15 amino acids long. Germline CDR1 is SGHRS and CDR2 is YFSETQ. The germline V and J ends were trimmed by 4 bases and 7 bases, with 20 bases remaining between them. The CDR3 sequence: CASSKKTSRYNEAFF. The CDR3, as DNA: TGCGCCAGCAGCAAAAAGACTAGTCGATACAATGAAGCTTTCTTT.

This chain links TRBV7-2 with TRBJ2-3; D is uncertain. This CDR3 is built from 15 residues. Trimming took 1 base from V and 10 from J, leaving 18 bases between them. Looked up from germline, CDR1 is SGHTA and CDR2 is FQGNSA. CDR3: CASSLDPTPRMAQYF. The DNA of the CDR3 is TGTGCCAGCAGCTTAGACCCAACACCCCGAATGGCGCAGTATTTT.

Comment on this clonotype: The junction does not match germline at one end; this may be a read error. DNA of the CDR3: TGTGCCAGCAGCCCCTGGACTAGCGGGAGGGGGGATACGCGGTATTTT. It is translated as CASSPWTSGRGDTRYF. J is TRBJ2-3 and V is TRBV7-3; 15 bases match TRBD2. The CDR3 is 16 residues long. Germline V gene sequence: CDR1 SGHTA, CDR2 FQGTGA.

V usage is TRBV20-1 and J usage is TRBJ1-6; D ambiguous. V was pared by 4 bases and J by 14 bases, with 18 bases between. This CDR3 is 13 amino acids long. CDR1 is DFQATT and CDR2 is SNEGSKA in the germline V gene (reference sequence). CDR3 amino acids: CSAMGWEDFSLHF. Written as DNA, the CDR3 is TGCAGTGCTATGGGGTGGGAAGATTTTTCCCTCCACTTT.

The rearrangement joins TRBV20-1 to TRBJ1-2; D unclear. There are 13 residues in the CDR3. Germline CDR1 reads DFQATT; CDR2 reads SNEGSKA (reference sequence). V dropped 3 bases and J dropped 2 bases, with 10 bases sitting between them. CDR3 sequence (DNA): TGCAGTGCTAGGGGCGGTGGAAACTATGGCTACACCTTC. This codes for CSARGGGNYGYTF.

The chain uses TRBV7-2 and TRBJ2-7, with 8 bases that match TRBD1. The CDR3 is 15 amino acids. CDR1 is SGHTA and CDR2 is FQGNSA in the germline V gene. J was trimmed by 6 bases and V by 1 base; bases with no gene match: 8. CDR3 loop: CASSLVAQGAFEQYF. DNA for the CDR3: TGTGCCAGCAGCTTAGTTGCCCAGGGGGCTTTCGAGCAGTACTTC.

The J gene is TRBJ2-7, the V gene TRBV12-5; 9 positions agree with TRBD2. The V and J ends lost 1 base and 3 bases, in that order; junction bases with no gene match: 10. The CDR3 sequence is 17 residues long. Per the germline V gene, CDR1 is LGHNT and CDR2 is FRNRAP. Here the CDR3 reads CASGLGWGREGLYEQYF. The CDR3 DNA is TGTGCTAGTGGTTTGGGCTGGGGGCGGGAGGGCCTCTACGAGCAGTACTTC.

This clonotype was counted once. The rearrangement uses TRBV6-1 and TRBJ2-4; a possible D gene is TRBD2 (6 bases). TRBJ2-7 explains the end of the DNA better; the J call may be wrong. Germline values: CDR1 MNHNS, CDR2 SASEGT. The CDR3 is 15 amino acids. The CDR3: CASTVPAGTPYEQYF. As DNA, the CDR3 is TGTGCCAGCACCGTGCCCGCCGGGACTCCTTACGAGCAGTACTTC.

The gene calls are TRBV7-2 and TRBJ1-1; D is ambiguous. The CDR3 extends over 12 amino acids. Trimming took off 2 bases at V and 5 bases at J, with 6 bases between the two ends. Germline V gene lookup returns CDR1 SGHTA and CDR2 FQGNSA. CDR3 nucleotides: TGTGCCAGCAGCTTACCGTTAACTGAAGCTTTCTTT. It encodes CASSLPLTEAFF.

This clonotype was seen a handful of times. The CDR3 spells CASSLGRGASYEQYF. DNA for the CDR3: TGTGCCAGCAGCTTAGGGCGCGGAGCCTCCTACGAGCAGTACTTC. The chain has TRBV13 and TRBJ2-7; D uncertain. Trimming removed 0 bases from V and 0 bases from J, with 9 bases in between. This CDR3 has 15 residues. The germline gives CDR1 PRHDT, CDR2 FYEKMQ (reference sequence).

The gene calls are TRBV6-2 or TRBV6-3 and TRBJ2-7; D uncertain. Trimming took 5 bases from V and 2 from J, leaving 16 bases between them. Germline V gene lookup returns CDR1 MNHEY and CDR2 SVGEGT. This CDR3 has 15 residues. The CDR3 nucleotides are TGTGCCAGCAGTCCTCCTCCGACACCAACCTACGAGCAGTACTTC. Protein sequence: CASSPPPTPTYEQYF.

The chain carries TRBV12-3 or TRBV12-4 and TRBJ2-5; tentatively, D is TRBD1 (5 bases). Trimming shortened V by 5 bases and J by 7 bases, and 14 bases separated the two germline ends. This CDR3 is 13 amino acids long. The CDR3: CASSRTPLGTQYF. In DNA, the CDR3 is TGTGCCAGCAGTCGGACACCCCTCGGGACCCAGTACTTC.

This clonotype turned up a few times. The V gene is TRBV7-8, the J gene TRBJ2-1; perhaps TRBD2 as D (5 bases). V was trimmed by 6 bases and J by 0 bases, leaving 12 bases between them. Germline V lookup: CDR1 SGHVS, CDR2 FQNEAQ. The CDR3 is made up of 15 amino acids. The CDR3 bases are TGTGCCAGCAGTTTGCGGGCGAGCTCCTACAATGAGCAGTTCTTC. As protein: CASSLRASSYNEQFF.

This chain uses TRBV11-2 with TRBJ2-4, with 7 bases matching TRBD2. Matching the DNA end better, TRBJ2-7 makes the J call doubtful. Per the germline V gene, CDR1 is SGHAT and CDR2 is FQNNGV. The CDR3 length is 16 residues. The chain's CDR3 is CASSSTGGSGSYEQYF. In DNA, the CDR3 is TGTGCCAGCAGTAGCACGGGAGGATCCGGTTCTTACGAGCAGTACTTC.

This clonotype appeared many times. This chain joins TRBV7-2 and TRBJ2-7, with D tentatively TRBD2 (6 bases). The V and J ends lost 5 bases and 6 bases respectively, with 14 bases between them. Germline lookup yields CDR1 SGHTA and CDR2 FQGNSA. CDR3 length: 13 residues. The CDR3 region has the DNA TGTGCCAGCAGCGGGACTGGTCGCGCCGAGCAGTACTTC. This codes for CASSGTGRAEQYF.